This passage covers 7 T cell receptor beta chains from one sample sequenced in a study of blood T cell repertoires in COVID-19. TCRdb's table, derived via immunoSEQ multiplex PCR, lists solely in-frame clones and lacks some. Here the sample spans more than 120,000 clones, around nine tenths being singletons. Sequences were obtained from peripheral blood. These receptors were collected from a woman aged 50 to 60 with active or convalescent COVID-19.

The genes are TRBV20-1 and TRBJ1-1; TRBD1 matches at 7 bases. The CDR3 covers 14 residues. Unmatched junction bases numbered 10, after V lost 3 bases and J lost 6 bases. Per the germline V gene, CDR1 is DFQATT and CDR2 is SNEGSKA (reference sequence). CDR3 in amino acids: CSASEDRKAPEAFF. CDR3 nucleotide sequence: TGCAGTGCTAGTGAGGACAGGAAGGCCCCTGAAGCTTTCTTT.

The chain joins TRBV5-1 to TRBJ2-7, with 9 bases identical to TRBD2. The V segment lost 1 base and the J segment 7 bases; nucleotides outside the gene matches: 12. This CDR3 comprises 16 residues. Germline CDR1 reads SGHRS; CDR2 reads YFSETQ. Written as DNA, the CDR3 is TGCGCCAGCAGCTTGCTTACTAGCGGGCGCGGCGGGGAGCAGTACTTC. The encoded protein is CASSLLTSGRGGEQYF.

The V call is TRBV18, the J call TRBJ2-5; a possible D gene is TRBD2 (6 bases). Trimming shortened V by 2 bases and J by 1 base, and 14 bases separated the two germline ends. The CDR3 length is 16 residues. Germline V gene data show CDR1 as KGHSH and CDR2 as LQKENI. CDR3 nucleotides: TGTGCCAGCTCACCAGGAGAGGCGGGGATCCAAGAGACCCAGTACTTC. Translation gives CASSPGEAGIQETQYF.

The chain recombines TRBV11-3 with TRBJ2-3; D gene unclear. V lost 1 base and J 4 bases, leaving 18 bases between the germline ends. The CDR3 has 17 residues. Germline CDR1 SGHNT, CDR2 YENEEA. CDR3 in amino acids: CASSLGRRLSLSDTQYF. The CDR3 region has the DNA TGTGCCAGCAGCTTAGGTCGTAGATTGTCCTTGTCAGATACGCAGTATTTT.

V gene TRBV3-1 (or the pseudogene TRBV3-2) combines with J gene TRBJ1-6, with D tentatively TRBD1 (5 bases). This CDR3 is built from 15 residues. The germline gives CDR1 LGHDT, CDR2 YNNKEL (reference sequence). The V and J ends lost 5 bases and 9 bases respectively, with 17 bases between them. CDR3 amino acids: CASSKFRQGGSPLHF. CDR3 bases: TGTGCCAGCAGCAAATTTAGGCAGGGAGGTTCACCCCTCCACTTT.

The chain has TRBV6-5 and TRBJ1-6; D perhaps matches TRBD1 (5 bases). The V and J ends lost 1 base and 7 bases respectively, with 8 bases between them. This CDR3 contains 14 residues. Germline values: CDR1 MNHEY, CDR2 SVGAGI. The CDR3 coding sequence is TGTGCCAGCAGTTACTTGGGGGGGAATTCACCCCTCCACTTT. Protein sequence: CASSYLGGNSPLHF.

This clone was recorded only once. The chain recombines TRBV29-1 with TRBJ1-1; maybe TRBD1 (5 bases). Trimming shortened V by 5 bases and J by 0 bases, and 16 bases separated the two germline ends. Germline CDR1 and CDR2: SQVTM and ANQGSEA. The CDR3 totals 15 residues. DNA for the CDR3: TGCAGCGTTTATGGGTCAGGGAAGATGAACACTGAAGCTTTCTTT. Amino acid sequence: CSVYGSGKMNTEAFF.